These 28 T cell receptor beta chains were all obtained from the same sample, sequenced in a study of shared clonotypes between healthy human individuals. Data came from immunoSEQ multiplex PCR; TCRdb stores just in-frame clones and leaves some out. The sample lists around 2.5 million clones, more than 85% occurring once. The sequenced sample consisted of naive CD4+ T cells from PBMCs. Subset here: CD45RA+ positively selected. Receptors originate from a man between 18 and 29 years old in good health. Some clones in this sample may be carry-over from other donors' samples.

Comment on this clone: The junction does not match germline at one end; this may be a read error. The rearrangement links TRBV4-1 to TRBJ2-5; possibly TRBD1 or TRBD2 for D (5 bases each). This CDR3 spans 15 amino acids. Germline assignment: CDR1 MGHRA and CDR2 YSYEKL. CDR3 DNA: TGCGCCAACAGCCAAGGCTCAGGGACCCAAGAGACCCAGTACTTC. Residues: CANSQGSGTQETQYF.

The table lists this clone with a count of one. Other DNA sequences in the sample encode the same CDR3. The rearrangement joins TRBV7-6 to TRBJ2-5; 7 bases are shared with TRBD1. V gave up 5 bases and J gave up 4 bases; unmatched junction bases: 7. The CDR3 is 14 amino acids. Per germline, CDR1 SGHVS and CDR2 FNYEAQ. The CDR3 here is CASSPDRVGETQYF. CDR3 sequence (DNA): TGTGCCAGCAGCCCAGACAGGGTCGGAGAGACCCAGTACTTC. The full variable domain, its missing parts supplied by reference TRBV7-6 and TRBJ2-5, is GAGVSQSPRYKVTKRGQDVALRCDPISGHVSLYWYRQALGQGPEFLTYFNYEAQQDKSGLPNDRFSAERPEGSISTLTIQRTEQRDSAMYRCASSPDRVGETQYFGPGTRLLVL.

The chain employs TRBV5-5 and TRBJ2-7; TRBD1 might be the D (5 bases). Germline V gives CDR1 SGHKS, CDR2 YYEKEE (reference sequence). The CDR3 is 14 residues long. The V end was cut by 4 bases, the J end by 3 bases, with 14 bases between. The CDR3 reads CASSHPVRDYEQYF. CDR3 bases: TGTGCCAGCAGCCACCCGGTCAGGGACTACGAGCAGTACTTC.

The chain employs TRBV6-6 and TRBJ2-7; tentatively, D is TRBD2 (5 bases). The germline CDR1 and CDR2 sequences are MNHNY and SVGAGI (reference sequence). The CDR3 loop spans 15 amino acids. V lost 2 bases to trimming and J lost 0 bases, with 11 bases between them. CDR3 in amino acids: CASSYVREGSYEQYF. The CDR3 nucleotides read TGTGCCAGCAGTTACGTTCGCGAGGGCTCCTACGAGCAGTACTTC.

This chain links TRBV4-1 with TRBJ2-7; 10 bases match TRBD2. V lost 4 bases and J lost 3; bases outside the gene matches: 6. CDR1 and CDR2 (germline): MGHRA, YSYEKL. The CDR3 is made up of 15 amino acids. For the CDR3, the DNA is TGCGCCAGCAGCCGAGGACTAGCGGAAATCTACGAGCAGTACTTC. Encoded protein: CASSRGLAEIYEQYF.

V and J are TRBV9 and TRBJ2-5, with D hard to call. The DNA end lines up better with TRBJ2-7; the J call may be wrong. The length of the CDR3 is 16 residues. Per the germline V gene, CDR1 is SGDLS and CDR2 is YYNGEE. The CDR3, as DNA: TGTGCCAGCAGCGTAGGGGCTCAGGTTGCCTCCTACGAGCAGTACTTC. Protein sequence: CASSVGAQVASYEQYF.

To note about this clone: The same CDR3 is also encoded by other DNA sequences in this sample. This chain connects TRBV28 to TRBJ1-6; TRBD1 agrees at 10 bases. Germline values: CDR1 MDHEN, CDR2 SYDVKM. The V and J ends lost 4 bases and 7 bases, in that order; junction bases with no gene match: 1. CDR3 length equals 14 residues. CDR3 sequence reads: CASSSGQGNSPLHF. DNA for the CDR3: TGTGCCAGCAGTTCGGGACAGGGGAATTCACCCCTCCACTTT.

This chain links TRBV6-5 with TRBJ2-7, with 10 nucleotides matching TRBD1. The J segment lost 6 bases and the V segment lost 5 bases, leaving 10 bases of the junction unmatched. Germline V lookup: CDR1 MNHEY, CDR2 SVGAGI. This CDR3 has 15 residues. CDR3 region: CASSPKGTGVSEQYF. CDR3 DNA: TGTGCCAGCAGTCCCAAAGGGACAGGGGTTAGCGAGCAGTACTTC.

As DNA, the CDR3 is TGTGCCAGCAGCTTAGTATCGGGGACAGCACAAGAGACCCAGTACTTC. Amino acids: CASSLVSGTAQETQYF. The chain carries TRBV7-2 and TRBJ2-5; 7 nucleotides align to TRBD1. This CDR3 comprises 16 residues. Germline V lookup: CDR1 SGHTA, CDR2 FQGNSA. V shed 1 base, J shed 2 bases, and the junction held 7 bases outside the gene matches.

About this clone itself: Other DNA sequences in the sample encode the same CDR3. V usage is TRBV5-6 and J usage is TRBJ2-1; TRBD2 aligns across 14 bases. The CDR3 is made up of 16 amino acids. CDR1 SGHDT and CDR2 YYEEEE come from the germline V gene. J lost 3 bases, V lost 2 bases, and 1 base had no gene match. The CDR3 loop is CASSLGLAGGYNEQFF. CDR3 DNA: TGTGCCAGCAGCTTAGGACTAGCGGGAGGCTACAATGAGCAGTTCTTC. The complete variable domain, with remaining parts taken from reference TRBV5-6 and TRBJ2-1, reads DAGVTQSPTHLIKTRGQQVTLRCSPKSGHDTVSWYQQALGQGPQFIFQYYEEEERQRGNFPDRFSGHQFPNYSSELNVNALLLGDSALYLCASSLGLAGGYNEQFFGPGTRLTVL.

The V gene is TRBV15, the J gene TRBJ2-1; no clear D gene. The CDR3 is 16 amino acids. Trimming took 1 base from V and 5 from J, leaving 15 bases between them. CDR1 and CDR2 (germline): LNHNV, YYDKDF (reference sequence). CDR3 DNA sequence: TGTGCCACCAGCAGAGGAGCCCTCGGGCCCCACAATGAGCAGTTCTTC. It is translated as CATSRGALGPHNEQFF.

This chain uses TRBV5-1 with TRBJ2-7; 9 bases align to TRBD2. There are 14 residues in the CDR3. The V and J ends lost 7 bases and 1 base, in that order; junction bases with no gene match: 6. The germline CDR1 and CDR2 sequences are SGHRS and YFSETQ. The CDR3 nucleotides read TGCGCCAGCGCGATAGCGGGAGATTCCTACGAGCAGTACTTC. Protein product: CASAIAGDSYEQYF.

V gene TRBV29-1 combines with J gene TRBJ1-3, with D tentatively TRBD1 (5 bases). Germline assignment: CDR1 SQVTM and CDR2 ANQGSEA. V gave up 8 bases and J gave up 2 bases, with 10 bases separating them. CDR3 length equals 12 residues. CDR3 amino acids: CSIETAGNTIYF. The DNA for the CDR3 is TGCAGCATAGAGACAGCTGGAAACACCATATATTTT.

The chain carries TRBV7-2 and TRBJ2-3, with D unresolved. Deletions cut 4 bases from V and 4 bases from J, with 9 bases between. The CDR3 runs 13 residues. Germline lookup yields CDR1 SGHTA and CDR2 FQGNSA. CDR3 loop: CASSSQSPDTQYF. In DNA, the CDR3 is TGTGCCAGCAGCTCCCAGAGCCCAGATACGCAGTATTTT.

V and J are TRBV7-2 and TRBJ1-2; D is undetermined. The CDR3 runs to 13 residues. Germline V gene lookup returns CDR1 SGHTA and CDR2 FQGNSA. CDR3 sequence reads: CAKHGGVDYGYTF. The CDR3, as DNA: TGTGCGAAGCATGGCGGGGTGGACTATGGCTACACCTTC.

For the CDR3, the DNA is TGTGCCAGCAGCTTGGGGACCACCGTTACCTACGAGCAGTACTTC. Protein sequence: CASSLGTTVTYEQYF. The chain is built from TRBV7-2 and TRBJ2-7; D tentatively fits TRBD1 or TRBD2 (5 bases each). The germline CDR1 and CDR2 sequences are SGHTA and FQGNSA. The ends were cut back, 3 bases at V and 2 bases at J, with 14 bases in the middle. The CDR3 extends over 15 amino acids. Full variable domain (missing parts from reference TRBV7-2 and TRBJ2-7): GAGVSQSPSNKVTEKGKDVELRCDPISGHTALYWYRQSLGQGLEFLIYFQGNSAPDKSGLPSDRFSAERTGGSVSTLTIQRTQQEDSAVYLCASSLGTTVTYEQYFGPGTRLTVT.

The J gene is TRBJ1-1, the V gene TRBV11-1; D might be TRBD1 (5 bases). The CDR3 is made up of 15 amino acids. V gave up 5 bases and J gave up 4 bases, with 17 bases separating them. Germline CDR1 and CDR2: SGHAT and FQDESV (reference sequence). Here the CDR3 reads CASSPWDRPLTEAFF. In DNA, the CDR3 is TGTGCCAGCAGCCCCTGGGACCGTCCTCTCACTGAAGCTTTCTTT. Full variable domain (rest looked up from reference TRBV11-1 and TRBJ1-1): EAEVAQSPRYKITEKSQAVAFWCDPISGHATLYWYRQILGQGPELLVQFQDESVVDDSQLPKDRFSAERLKGVDSTLKIQPAELGDSAMYLCASSPWDRPLTEAFFGQGTRLTVV.

Concerning this clone: The identical CDR3 is also encoded by other nucleotide sequences in the sample. The J gene is TRBJ1-1, the V gene TRBV7-8; D may be TRBD1 (5 bases). Trimming removed 1 base from V and 1 base from J, with 7 bases in between. This CDR3 spans 14 amino acids. The germline V gene encodes CDR1 SGHVS and CDR2 FQNEAQ. The CDR3 loop reads CASSLGGENTEAFF. DNA of the CDR3: TGTGCCAGCAGCTTAGGGGGGGAGAACACTGAAGCTTTCTTT.

The rearrangement links TRBV9 to TRBJ2-2; 11 bases line up with TRBD2. V trimming: 0 bases; J trimming: 3 bases; junction bases outside the gene matches: 1. The CDR3 extends over 16 amino acids. Germline loops: CDR1 SGDLS, CDR2 YYNGEE. The CDR3: CASSVGSGRDTGELFF. For the CDR3, the DNA is TGTGCCAGCAGCGTAGGTAGCGGGAGGGACACCGGGGAGCTGTTTTTT.

The V and J genes are TRBV7-9 and TRBJ2-1, with 12 bases lining up with TRBD2. Germline CDR1 and CDR2: SEHNR and FQNEAQ (reference sequence). Germline trimming cut 8 bases from V and 3 bases from J; bases unmatched to any gene: 11. This CDR3 is built from 17 residues. CDR3 in amino acids: CASGLGTSGWGYNEQFF. CDR3 in DNA: TGTGCCAGCGGACTCGGGACTAGCGGGTGGGGCTACAATGAGCAGTTCTTC.

This clone was recorded once. The chain recombines TRBV5-6 with TRBJ2-5; TRBD1 matches 10 bases. The CDR3 consists of 15 residues. The ends lost 4 bases at V and 5 bases at J; junction bases unmatched: 8. Germline CDR1 reads SGHDT; CDR2 reads YYEEEE. Here the CDR3 reads CASSPDRGRVETQYF. As DNA, the CDR3 is TGTGCCAGCAGCCCCGACAGGGGGCGCGTGGAGACCCAGTACTTC.

This sequence joins TRBV5-4 and TRBJ1-1; 8 bases fit TRBD1. Per the germline V gene, CDR1 is SGHNT and CDR2 is YYREEE (reference sequence). Unmatched junction bases numbered 9, after V lost 4 bases and J lost 1 base. The CDR3 runs to 16 residues. The CDR3 nucleotides are TGTGCCAGCAGCATATTTACCGGGACAGGGAACACTGAAGCTTTCTTT. Amino acid sequence: CASSIFTGTGNTEAFF.

The V gene is TRBV15, the J gene TRBJ2-5; 8 nucleotides align to TRBD1. The V and J ends lost 1 base and 5 bases, in that order; junction bases with no gene match: 12. Germline CDR1 is LNHNV and CDR2 is YYDKDF (reference sequence). The CDR3 loop spans 17 amino acids. The CDR3 nucleotides are TGTGCCACCAGCAGAGGACCTTCTTTCAGGGGGCAGGAGACCCAGTACTTC. This translates into CATSRGPSFRGQETQYF.

The chain employs TRBV28 and TRBJ2-7; 8 bases line up with TRBD2. This CDR3 region has 15 residues. V lost 6 bases and J lost 4; bases outside the gene matches: 11. Looked up from germline, CDR1 is MDHEN and CDR2 is SYDVKM. The CDR3 coding sequence is TGTGCCAGCAGCCCAGCGGGAGAGCCTGAATACGAGCAGTACTTC. Its protein is CASSPAGEPEYEQYF.

The rearrangement uses TRBV11-2 and TRBJ2-7; 12 bases align to TRBD1. Per the germline V gene, CDR1 is SGHAT and CDR2 is FQNNGV. This CDR3 is built from 14 residues. V trimming: 5 bases; J trimming: 7 bases; junction bases outside the gene matches: 6. CDR3 sequence (DNA): TGTGCCAGCAGCCAGGGACAGGGGGCTCAAGAGCAGTACTTC. As protein: CASSQGQGAQEQYF.

The J gene is TRBJ1-6, the V gene TRBV11-2; perhaps TRBD1 as D (5 bases). Trimming took 3 bases from V and 9 from J, leaving 15 bases between them. The CDR3 length is 15 residues. Germline V gives CDR1 SGHAT, CDR2 FQNNGV. CDR3 amino acids: CASSFTGLSVSPLHF. The CDR3 nucleotides are TGTGCCAGCAGCTTCACGGGACTTTCAGTTTCACCCCTCCACTTT.

V gene TRBV5-4 combines with J gene TRBJ2-7; the D gene is possibly TRBD2 (5 bases). Germline CDR1 and CDR2: SGHNT and YYREEE (reference sequence). The CDR3 is 13 residues long. Trimming stripped 10 bases from V and 2 bases from J, with 16 bases between. The CDR3 sequence is CAGGGPNTYEQYF. DNA of the CDR3: TGTGCCGGCGGAGGACCGAACACCTACGAGCAGTACTTC.

V usage is TRBV28 and J usage is TRBJ1-3; D is possibly TRBD1 (5 bases). The CDR3 totals 15 residues. V was trimmed by 7 bases and J by 0 bases, leaving 13 bases between them. Germline V gene sequence: CDR1 MDHEN, CDR2 SYDVKM. In DNA form, the CDR3 reads TGTGCCAGCAATCCGGGACGGCGCTCTGGAAACACCATATATTTT. As protein: CASNPGRRSGNTIYF.